A selection of T cell receptor beta chains follows, all from one sample in a study of blood T cells in healthy people across ages. TCRdb redid the calling of the 5' RACE reads with MiXCR, one entry per CDR3 protein. The sample shows 450,000 to 700,000 distinct CDR3 sequences, about 25% of them seen only once. Sequencing was carried out using blood. These receptors all stem from a woman between 65 and 79 years old in good health. Both conserved end residues are part of each CDR3. Fields, in order: V gene, D gene, J gene, clone size, CDR3 DNA, CDR3 protein. The D gene is left open where the match is weak. Size tells how often a clone was seen (once, few, many) or the class of an expanded clone, and some rows leave it out.

V gene: TRBV9; D gene: NA; J gene: TRBJ2-6; clone size: NA; CDR3 DNA: TGTGCCAGCAGCGTAGCGTTAGGAGGGGCCAACGTCCTGACTTTC; CDR3 protein: CASSVALGGANVLTF
V gene: TRBV7-2; D gene: NA; J gene: TRBJ1-1; clone size: NA; CDR3 DNA: TGTGCCAGCAGCTTTGGGGGATCTAGGATGAACACTGAAGCTTTCTTT; CDR3 protein: CASSFGGSRMNTEAFF
V gene: TRBV12-3/TRBV12-4; D gene: NA; J gene: TRBJ2-1; clone size: few; CDR3 DNA: TGTGCCAGCGGGATGGGCAATGAGCAGTTCTTC; CDR3 protein: CASGMGNEQFF
V gene: TRBV2; D gene: NA; J gene: TRBJ1-1; clone size: NA; CDR3 DNA: TGTGCCAGCAGTTCCCAGGGGTCCCTGAACACTGAAGCTTTCTTT; CDR3 protein: CASSSQGSLNTEAFF
V gene: TRBV29-1; D gene: NA; J gene: TRBJ1-6; clone size: NA; CDR3 DNA: TGCAGCACCGCTGGGTCAATGAGATACTCACCCCTCCACTTT; CDR3 protein: CSTAGSMRYSPLHF
V gene: TRBV4-1; D gene: NA; J gene: TRBJ2-1; clone size: NA; CDR3 DNA: TGCGCCAGCAGCCAAGGACTTTGGGTTGAGCAGTTCTTC; CDR3 protein: CASSQGLWVEQFF
V gene: TRBV4-2; D gene: TRBD2; J gene: TRBJ2-5; clone size: few; CDR3 DNA: TGTGCCAGCAGCCAAGGGGATCAGCGGGGGAACCAAGAGACCCAGTACTTC; CDR3 protein: CASSQGDQRGNQETQYF
V gene: TRBV2; D gene: NA; J gene: TRBJ1-2; clone size: NA; CDR3 DNA: TGTGCCAGCAGTCCACCGGGACGGAGTAACTATGGCTACACCTTC; CDR3 protein: CASSPPGRSNYGYTF
V gene: TRBV7-2; D gene: NA; J gene: TRBJ2-3; clone size: few; CDR3 DNA: TGTGCCAGCAGCTTAACGGCGGGATACGGAGATACGCAGTATTTT; CDR3 protein: CASSLTAGYGDTQYF
V gene: TRBV5-1; D gene: NA; J gene: TRBJ1-5; clone size: NA; CDR3 DNA: TGCGCCAGCAGCTTGGAGTCGGGGGGAGGTGGAAATCAGCCCCAGCATTTT; CDR3 protein: CASSLESGGGGNQPQHF
V gene: TRBV7-9; D gene: TRBD1; J gene: TRBJ1-3; clone size: NA; CDR3 DNA: TGTGCCAGCAGCTTGACCGGGACAGGGGGAAACACCATATATTTT; CDR3 protein: CASSLTGTGGNTIYF
V gene: TRBV20-1; D gene: NA; J gene: TRBJ2-1; clone size: NA; CDR3 DNA: TGCAGTTACAACGGGGAACTAGGCCATGGGGATGAGCAGTTCTTC; CDR3 protein: CSYNGELGHGDEQFF
V gene: TRBV6-5; D gene: NA; J gene: TRBJ2-1; clone size: few; CDR3 DNA: TGTGCCAGCAGTTACCGGGGCTTAAAATCCTACAATGAGCAGTTCTTC; CDR3 protein: CASSYRGLKSYNEQFF
V gene: TRBV15; D gene: NA; J gene: TRBJ1-5; clone size: NA; CDR3 DNA: TGTGCCACCAGCAGCGGGTCGGGGGAGCCCCAGCATTTT; CDR3 protein: CATSSGSGEPQHF
V gene: TRBV7-9; D gene: TRBD1; J gene: TRBJ1-4; clone size: NA; CDR3 DNA: TGTACCAGCAGCTTAGGTTTGACAGGGGACGAAAAACTGTTTTTT; CDR3 protein: CTSSLGLTGDEKLFF
V gene: TRBV9; D gene: NA; J gene: TRBJ2-1; clone size: NA; CDR3 DNA: TGTGCCAGCAGCCCCATAAGGGGGGGCTACAATGAGCAGTTCTTC; CDR3 protein: CASSPIRGGYNEQFF
V gene: TRBV7-2; D gene: TRBD1; J gene: TRBJ2-5; clone size: NA; CDR3 DNA: TGTGCCGGGGGACAGGGGGTCGGAGAGACCCAGTACTTC; CDR3 protein: CAGGQGVGETQYF
V gene: TRBV5-1; D gene: NA; J gene: TRBJ1-1; clone size: few; CDR3 DNA: TGCGCCAGCAGCTTGGCAGGAACTGACACGATTAATGCTTTCTTT; CDR3 protein: CASSLAGTDTINAFF
V gene: TRBV28; D gene: NA; J gene: TRBJ2-6; clone size: few; CDR3 DNA: TGTGCCAGCAGCCCCTCAGCCTCTGGGGCCAACGTCCTGACTTTC; CDR3 protein: CASSPSASGANVLTF
V gene: TRBV7-9; D gene: NA; J gene: TRBJ2-2; clone size: few; CDR3 DNA: TGTGCCAGCAGCAACGTCAGGGGAAAGTCCGGGGAGCTGTTTTTT; CDR3 protein: CASSNVRGKSGELFF
V gene: TRBV27; D gene: NA; J gene: TRBJ2-5; clone size: NA; CDR3 DNA: TGTGCCAGCAGTTTATCGATTGCAGGGAAGGACCGTAAGACCCAGTACTTC; CDR3 protein: CASSLSIAGKDRKTQYF
V gene: TRBV2; D gene: NA; J gene: TRBJ1-1; clone size: many; CDR3 DNA: TGTGCCAGCCTTGGGGGAGGCACTGAAGCTTTCTTT; CDR3 protein: CASLGGGTEAFF
V gene: TRBV20-1; D gene: TRBD1; J gene: TRBJ1-5; clone size: NA; CDR3 DNA: TGCAGTGCTAGGGGACAGCCTAATCAGCCCCAGCATTTT; CDR3 protein: CSARGQPNQPQHF
V gene: TRBV12-5; D gene: NA; J gene: TRBJ2-5; clone size: NA; CDR3 DNA: TGTGCTAGTGCTCCCTCCTTGGTCCAAGAGACCCAGTACTTC; CDR3 protein: CASAPSLVQETQYF
V gene: TRBV5-1; D gene: TRBD1; J gene: TRBJ2-7; clone size: once; CDR3 DNA: TGCGCCAGCAGCGGTACTACAGGGGGCGTTGGGTACGAGCAGTACTTC; CDR3 protein: CASSGTTGGVGYEQYF
V gene: TRBV9; D gene: NA; J gene: TRBJ1-1; clone size: many; CDR3 DNA: TGTGCCAGCAGCCCCCTGGGAGGGTGGGACACTGAAGCTTTCTTT; CDR3 protein: CASSPLGGWDTEAFF
V gene: TRBV19; D gene: TRBD1; J gene: TRBJ2-7; clone size: few; CDR3 DNA: TGTGCCAGTAGTATAGACAGGGGGCAGAACGAGCAGTACTTC; CDR3 protein: CASSIDRGQNEQYF
V gene: TRBV7-9; D gene: TRBD2; J gene: TRBJ2-7; clone size: NA; CDR3 DNA: TGTGCCAGCAGCCTTACTCTAGCGGGGGCCTCCTACGAGCAGTACTTC; CDR3 protein: CASSLTLAGASYEQYF
V gene: TRBV4-1; D gene: TRBD2; J gene: TRBJ2-5; clone size: NA; CDR3 DNA: TGCGCCAGCAGCCAAGAGGGACTAGCGGGGGGGCTGGAGACCCAGTACTTC; CDR3 protein: CASSQEGLAGGLETQYF
V gene: TRBV2; D gene: NA; J gene: TRBJ2-7; clone size: NA; CDR3 DNA: TGTGCCAGCACGAGTTTCTACGAGCAGTACTTC; CDR3 protein: CASTSFYEQYF
V gene: TRBV20-1; D gene: NA; J gene: TRBJ2-7; clone size: NA; CDR3 DNA: TGCAGTGTTCCCACTACTAGCCGAGGCTCCTACGAGCAGTACTTC; CDR3 protein: CSVPTTSRGSYEQYF
V gene: TRBV13; D gene: TRBD2; J gene: TRBJ2-7; clone size: many; CDR3 DNA: TGTGCCAGCCGCGGGGCTAGCGGGGCCTACTACGAGCAGTACTTC; CDR3 protein: CASRGASGAYYEQYF
V gene: TRBV28; D gene: NA; J gene: TRBJ1-2; clone size: few; CDR3 DNA: TGTGCCAGCATCGACGATCGGGAAGGCTACACCTTC; CDR3 protein: CASIDDREGYTF
V gene: TRBV5-1; D gene: NA; J gene: TRBJ2-1; clone size: NA; CDR3 DNA: TGCGCCAGCAGCTTAGGAGCGGGCGCGATTAATGAGCAGTTCTTC; CDR3 protein: CASSLGAGAINEQFF
V gene: TRBV20-1; D gene: NA; J gene: TRBJ1-1; clone size: NA; CDR3 DNA: TGCAGTGCTAAGACAGGAGTCGAAGCTTTCTTT; CDR3 protein: CSAKTGVEAFF
V gene: TRBV20-1; D gene: NA; J gene: TRBJ2-7; clone size: NA; CDR3 DNA: TGCAGTGCTAGAAGGGACGGCTACGAGCAGTACTTC; CDR3 protein: CSARRDGYEQYF
V gene: TRBV12-3/TRBV12-4; D gene: NA; J gene: TRBJ2-6; clone size: many; CDR3 DNA: TGTGCCAGCAGTCCCATAGGTAGGACCAACGTCCTGACTTTC; CDR3 protein: CASSPIGRTNVLTF
V gene: TRBV6-5; D gene: NA; J gene: TRBJ1-1; clone size: NA; CDR3 DNA: TGTGCCAGCAGTTATAGGCAAAGGGGATTTGACACTGAAGCTTTCTTT; CDR3 protein: CASSYRQRGFDTEAFF
V gene: TRBV29-1; D gene: TRBD2; J gene: TRBJ2-1; clone size: NA; CDR3 DNA: TGCAGCGTCTCCATGGGGGGGGATCACAATGAGCAGTTCTTC; CDR3 protein: CSVSMGGDHNEQFF
V gene: TRBV5-6; D gene: TRBD1; J gene: TRBJ1-2; clone size: NA; CDR3 DNA: TGTGCCAGCAGCCTATGGACAGGGGAGAGGGGCTACACCTTC; CDR3 protein: CASSLWTGERGYTF
V gene: TRBV5-1; D gene: NA; J gene: TRBJ1-1; clone size: few; CDR3 DNA: TGCGCCAGCAGCTTGGTGGGGACCCGTGAAGCTTTCTTT; CDR3 protein: CASSLVGTREAFF
V gene: TRBV6-5; D gene: NA; J gene: TRBJ2-7; clone size: NA; CDR3 DNA: TGTGCCAGCAGTTACATGGACGAGCAGTACTTC; CDR3 protein: CASSYMDEQYF
V gene: TRBV20-1; D gene: TRBD1; J gene: TRBJ2-1; clone size: NA; CDR3 DNA: TGCAGTGCTAGACAGGGGGCAGCCTACAATGAGCAGTTCTTC; CDR3 protein: CSARQGAAYNEQFF
V gene: TRBV29-1; D gene: NA; J gene: TRBJ1-1; clone size: few; CDR3 DNA: TGCAGCGTTGTGGGGACTGAAGCTTTCTTT; CDR3 protein: CSVVGTEAFF
V gene: TRBV11-1; D gene: TRBD1; J gene: TRBJ1-1; clone size: NA; CDR3 DNA: TGTGCCAGCAGCCCGATGGGACAGGGTATTGAAGCTTTCTTT; CDR3 protein: CASSPMGQGIEAFF
V gene: TRBV5-1; D gene: NA; J gene: TRBJ1-1; clone size: NA; CDR3 DNA: TGCGCCAGCAGCCTCCGGCCTTTGAACACTGAAGCTTTCTTT; CDR3 protein: CASSLRPLNTEAFF